The 25 T cell receptor beta chains reported below all come from one sample, sequenced in a study of spatial heterogeneity in lung cancer. TCRdb itself ran the 5' RACE reads through MiXCR, one entry per CDR3 protein. The profile covers under 75,000 distinct CDR3 sequences, with around 8.2% appearing a single time and around 16% taken by the ten largest. The time point: sample taken at primary tumor resection. TCRs were sequenced from unsorted whole RNA of tumor, nontumor lung or PBMC. The material was PBMCs, obtained at surgery. The receptors stem from a female donor with early-stage non-small cell lung cancer.

This clonotype has at least ten counts. The germline gene is not matched at one end of the junction; a read error may be the cause. The chain is built from TRBV7-8 and TRBJ1-2, with a tentative D call TRBD1 (6 bases). Germline values: CDR1 SGHVS, CDR2 FQNEAQ. The CDR3 consists of 15 residues. CDR3 protein: CASGFATGATYGYTF. The CDR3 bases are TGTGCCAGCGGCTTCGCGACAGGCGCGACCTATGGCTACACCTTC.

Comment on this clonotype: One base away lies a much larger clone, so this may be a sequencing read error. The rearrangement links TRBV3-1 to TRBJ2-3; 8 nucleotides agree with TRBD2. CDR3 length: 15 residues. Germline CDR1 is LGHDT and CDR2 is YNNKEL (reference sequence). The DNA for the CDR3 is TGTGCCGGCAGCCCCGCGGGGGGCCGCACAGATACGCAGTATTTT. Amino acid sequence: CAGSPAGGRTDTQYF.

This chain connects TRBV5-1 to TRBJ2-1; 8 nucleotides match TRBD1. The J segment lost 2 bases and the V segment lost 9 bases, leaving 4 bases of the junction unmatched. CDR1 is SGHRS, CDR2 YFSETQ, per germline. The CDR3 has 13 amino acids. The CDR3 sequence: CATRQGPYNEQFF. CDR3 sequence (DNA): TGCGCCACCCGACAGGGGCCCTACAATGAGCAGTTCTTC.

V is TRBV3-1 and J is TRBJ1-1, with D maybe TRBD1 (5 bases). The CDR3 has 14 amino acids. Per the germline V gene, CDR1 is LGHDT and CDR2 is YNNKEL (reference sequence). Trimming left V 4 bases short and J 7 bases short, with 16 bases between. CDR3 loop: CASSPATAAREAFF. Here the CDR3 DNA reads TGTGCCAGCAGCCCAGCGACAGCGGCCCGTGAAGCTTTCTTT.

This clonotype was recorded at least ten times. V usage is TRBV29-1 and J usage is TRBJ2-6; TRBD1 might be the D (5 bases). CDR3 length equals 15 residues. In germline, CDR1 is SQVTM, CDR2 ANQGSEA. Trimming stripped 6 bases from V and 0 bases from J, with 12 bases between. CDR3 loop: CSVDLGASGANVLTF. In nucleotides, the CDR3 is TGCAGCGTGGATTTAGGGGCCTCTGGGGCCAACGTCCTGACTTTC.

This clonotype was observed a few times. V and J are TRBV29-1 and TRBJ2-1; TRBD1 aligns across 9 bases. Germline assignment: CDR1 SQVTM and CDR2 ANQGSEA. V was clipped by 2 bases and J by 8 bases; unmatched bases: 1. CDR3 length: 12 amino acids. CDR3 bases: TGCAGCGTTGAAACAGGGGGCGATGAGCAGTTCTTC. It specifies CSVETGGDEQFF.

This clonotype was found a few times. V usage is TRBV5-1 and J usage is TRBJ2-1, with D possibly TRBD2 on 5 matching bases. The V and J ends lost 7 bases and 3 bases respectively, with 14 bases between them. The CDR3 has 14 residues. In germline, CDR1 is SGHRS, CDR2 YFSETQ. In nucleotides, the CDR3 is TGCGCCAGCTTCGCTGAGGGCAACTACAATGAGCAGTTCTTC. Amino acids: CASFAEGNYNEQFF.

This clonotype was counted between two and nine times. The V gene is TRBV12-3 or TRBV12-4, the J gene TRBJ1-2, with D possibly matching TRBD1 (5 bases). This CDR3 has 12 amino acids. The V end was cut by 7 bases, the J end by 8 bases, with 14 bases between. The CDR3 loop is CASNGDAGGYTF. The CDR3 nucleotides are TGTGCCAGCAATGGGGACGCAGGAGGCTACACCTTC.

This clonotype has at least ten counts. The chain couples TRBV5-1 to TRBJ2-7, with D perhaps TRBD1 (6 bases). Germline V gene lookup returns CDR1 SGHRS and CDR2 YFSETQ. Trimming pared 0 bases from V and 5 bases from J, leaving 12 bases between. The CDR3 is 14 amino acids. The CDR3 region is CASSLDGRGDEQYF. The DNA of the CDR3 is TGCGCCAGCAGCTTGGATGGCAGGGGAGACGAGCAGTACTTC.

In this sample, this clonotype turned up a few times. The junction and the germline gene differ at one end; a read error may be behind it. V is TRBV5-6 and J is TRBJ1-5; maybe TRBD1 (6 bases). The CDR3 loop spans 15 amino acids. CDR1 SGHDT and CDR2 YYEEEE come from the germline V gene. The CDR3 loop is CASSLDRSSNQPQHF. CDR3 nucleotides: TGTGCCAGCAGTTTGGACAGAAGTAGCAATCAGCCCCAGCATTTT.

This clonotype counts as medium-sized. V usage is TRBV28 and J usage is TRBJ1-2; D is ambiguous. The CDR3 length is 15 residues. CDR1 and CDR2 from the germline V gene are MDHEN and SYDVKM. V lost 7 bases, J lost 2 bases, and 17 bases lay in between. CDR3 nucleotide sequence: TGTGCCAGCAACCTACCGGACGGACCAAACTATGGCTACACCTTC. It translates to CASNLPDGPNYGYTF.

In its sample, this clonotype was seen many times. The chain carries TRBV28 and TRBJ2-7; tentative D call: TRBD2 (5 bases). Germline values: CDR1 MDHEN, CDR2 SYDVKM. The CDR3 consists of 12 residues. Trimming shortened V by 6 bases and J by 2 bases, and 8 bases separated the two germline ends. The CDR3 coding sequence is TGTGCCAGCAGCCCCGGGACCTACGAGCAGTACGTC. Its protein is CASSPGTYEQYV.

The chain joins TRBV12-3 or TRBV12-4 to TRBJ2-5, with 9 bases identical to TRBD2. This CDR3 has 14 amino acids. J gave up 5 bases and V 3 bases, and 4 bases lay outside the gene matches. In DNA form, the CDR3 reads TGTGCCAGCAGTTTGCGGGAGGGCCGGGAGACCCAGTACTTC. Amino acids: CASSLREGRETQYF.

Notes on this clonotype: A much bigger clone sits one base away, suggesting this may be a read error. The rearrangement uses TRBV25-1 and TRBJ1-6; 8 bases are a match to TRBD1. CDR1 MGHDK and CDR2 SYGVNS come from the germline V gene. The CDR3 has 15 residues. Losses at the gene ends were 7 bases for V and 9 bases for J; bases not matched to a gene: 11. CDR3 sequence (DNA): TGTGCCAGCACCTGGGGTGCAGGGGGCCTTTCACCCCTCCACTTT. Translating gives CASTWGAGGLSPLHF.

J is TRBJ1-2 and V is TRBV10-3, with D tentatively TRBD1 (5 bases). Germline V lookup: CDR1 ENHRY, CDR2 SYGVKD. CDR3 length: 13 residues. Trimming took off 3 bases at V and 3 bases at J, with 8 bases between the two ends. The CDR3 DNA follows: TGTGCCATCAGTGATTTGACAGACTATGGCTACACCTTC. This encodes CAISDLTDYGYTF.

Of note for this clonotype: This could be a read error, since a much larger clone is one nucleotide away. The V and J genes are TRBV5-1 and TRBJ1-1; D might be TRBD1 (5 bases). Per germline, CDR1 SGHRS and CDR2 YFSETQ. The CDR3 spans 15 residues. V lost 3 bases and J 4 bases, leaving 16 bases between the germline ends. The CDR3 loop reads CASSSGTDESTEAFF. The CDR3 nucleotides are TGCGCCAGCAGCTCTGGGACGGATGAAAGCACTGAAGCTTTCTTT. The full variable domain, completed using reference TRBV5-1 and TRBJ1-1, is KAGVTQTPRYLIKTRGQQVTLSCSPISGHRSVSWYQQTPGQGLQFLFEYFSETQRNKGNFPGRFSGRQFSNSRSEMNVSTLELGDSALYLCASSSGTDESTEAFFGQGTRLTVV.

This clonotype came up many times. V usage is TRBV3-1 and J usage is TRBJ2-5; possibly TRBD2 for D (6 bases). Trimming took off 2 bases at V and 7 bases at J, with 14 bases between the two ends. Germline CDR1 reads LGHDT; CDR2 reads YNNKEL (reference sequence). CDR3 length: 14 amino acids. DNA of the CDR3: TGTGCCAGCAGCCAATCGCGATCAGCGGGGACCCAGTACTTC. It is translated as CASSQSRSAGTQYF.

This clonotype was observed many times. This chain connects TRBV7-3 to TRBJ1-1; no clear D gene. The germline V and J ends were trimmed by 0 bases and 3 bases, with 5 bases remaining between them. The germline CDR1 and CDR2 sequences are SGHTA and FQGTGA. This CDR3 has 13 amino acids. DNA for the CDR3: TGTGCCAGCAGCTTAACGGAATACACTGAAGCTTTCTTT. It codes for CASSLTEYTEAFF.

This clonotype appeared many times. V is TRBV3-1 and J is TRBJ1-6; D uncertain. The CDR3 has 15 residues. Per the germline V gene, CDR1 is LGHDT and CDR2 is YNNKEL (reference sequence). V gave up 5 bases and J gave up 10 bases, with 18 bases separating them. This CDR3 is CASSTTTTSGSPLHF. CDR3 bases: TGTGCCAGCAGCACGACGACAACCTCGGGCTCACCCCTCCACTTT.

In its sample, this clonotype was seen many times. This rearrangement joins TRBV24-1 to TRBJ1-1; D is unclear. The ends were cut back, 1 base at V and 7 bases at J, with 9 bases in the middle. This CDR3 contains 13 residues. Germline V lookup: CDR1 KGHDR, CDR2 SFDVKD. The CDR3 sequence is CATSDFDGIEAFF. The CDR3 DNA follows: TGTGCCACCAGTGATTTCGACGGAATTGAAGCTTTCTTT.

This clonotype was seen ten or more times. This chain uses TRBV28 with TRBJ2-5, with D maybe TRBD1 (5 bases). The CDR3 sequence is 13 residues long. Trimming pared 6 bases from V and 4 bases from J, leaving 12 bases between. Germline CDR1 reads MDHEN; CDR2 reads SYDVKM. Here the CDR3 DNA reads TGTGCCAGCAGGATGTCAGGGATAGAGACCCAGTACTTC. This sequence encodes CASRMSGIETQYF.

This clonotype has only a few counts. V usage is TRBV6-5 and J usage is TRBJ1-5, with D possibly TRBD1 on 6 matching bases. The V gene lost 5 bases and the J gene lost 4 bases, with 18 bases spanning the gap. Germline V CDR1 and CDR2: MNHEY, SVGAGI. This CDR3 comprises 16 residues. This CDR3 is CASSPPPRRGNQPQHF. CDR3 nucleotide sequence: TGTGCCAGCAGTCCCCCACCTCGCAGGGGTAATCAGCCCCAGCATTTT.

J is TRBJ1-3 and V is TRBV25-1, with TRBD1 matching over 8 bases. The V and J ends lost 1 base and 4 bases, in that order; junction bases with no gene match: 9. The CDR3 contains 17 residues. Germline CDR1 and CDR2: MGHDK and SYGVNS. DNA of the CDR3: TGTGCCAGCAGTGAATCGGCAGGGGGCTCAATCGGAAACACCATATATTTT. Amino acid sequence: CASSESAGGSIGNTIYF.

This clonotype came up a few times. The chain recombines TRBV7-3 with TRBJ2-1; no reliable D call. The CDR3 runs 12 residues. V was clipped by 5 bases and J by 6 bases, with 8 bases between them. In germline, CDR1 is SGHTA, CDR2 FQGTGA. CDR3 in amino acids: CASSPSPNEQFF. For the CDR3, the DNA is TGTGCCAGCAGCCCCAGCCCCAATGAGCAGTTCTTC.

This clonotype was detected many times. The chain joins TRBV28 to TRBJ1-4, with no clear D. Between the trimmed V and J ends, which lost 3 bases and 3 bases, there was a span of 14 bases. The CDR3 extends over 16 amino acids. Per the germline V gene, CDR1 is MDHEN and CDR2 is SYDVKM. As DNA, the CDR3 is TGTGCCAGCAGTTTCCAATCACTTACAGCTAATGAAAAACTGTTTTTT. Translated, it gives CASSFQSLTANEKLFF.